Here is one T cell receptor beta chain with its context. What it binds is unknown. The data belong to a study of cytomegalovirus exposure and HLA in healthy donors. Study outcomes and limitations: TCR beta V- and J-gene trimming was later associated with a missense DCLRE1C variant.

In the PCR, 60 Vbeta and 13 Jbeta primers were used. Produced via immunoSEQ multiplex PCR; TCRdb's table is partial and in-frame only. The sample includes about 190,000 clones, approximately 84% seen only once; the top ten take approximately 3.9%. V was clipped by 4 bases and J by 1 base, with 7 bases between them. Germline assignment: CDR1 SNHLY and CDR2 FYNNEI. The CDR3 is 13 residues long. The chain uses TRBV2 and TRBJ1-1, with D unresolved. This clonotype was obtained from a man aged 45-60 years in good health and CMV-seronegative. Sequencing used PBMCs. The CDR3 reads CASSVNRNTEAFF. CDR3 bases: TGTGCCAGCAGTGTAAACAGGAACACTGAAGCTTTCTTT.